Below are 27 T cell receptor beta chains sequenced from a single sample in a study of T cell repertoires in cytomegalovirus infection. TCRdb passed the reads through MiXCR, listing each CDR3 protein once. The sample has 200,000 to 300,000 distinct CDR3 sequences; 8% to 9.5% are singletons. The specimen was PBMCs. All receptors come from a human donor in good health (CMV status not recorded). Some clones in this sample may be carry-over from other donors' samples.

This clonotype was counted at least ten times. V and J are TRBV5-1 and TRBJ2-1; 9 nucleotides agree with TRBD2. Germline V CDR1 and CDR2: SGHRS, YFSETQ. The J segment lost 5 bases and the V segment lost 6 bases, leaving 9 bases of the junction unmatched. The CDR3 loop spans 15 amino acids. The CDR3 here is CASTPWRGGNNEQFF. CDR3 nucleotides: TGCGCCAGCACCCCCTGGCGGGGGGGGAACAATGAGCAGTTCTTC.

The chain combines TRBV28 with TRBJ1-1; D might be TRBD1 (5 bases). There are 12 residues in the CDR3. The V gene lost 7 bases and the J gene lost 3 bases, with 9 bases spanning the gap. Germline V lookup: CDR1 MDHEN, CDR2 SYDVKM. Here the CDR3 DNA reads TGTGCCAGCATCGGGGGGGACACTGAAGCTTTCTTT. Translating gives CASIGGDTEAFF.

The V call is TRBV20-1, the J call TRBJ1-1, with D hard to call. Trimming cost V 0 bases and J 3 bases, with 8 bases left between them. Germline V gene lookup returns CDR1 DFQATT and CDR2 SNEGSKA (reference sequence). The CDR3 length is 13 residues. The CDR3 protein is CSARDWRDTEAFF. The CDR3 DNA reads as TGCAGTGCTAGAGATTGGAGGGACACTGAAGCTTTCTTT.

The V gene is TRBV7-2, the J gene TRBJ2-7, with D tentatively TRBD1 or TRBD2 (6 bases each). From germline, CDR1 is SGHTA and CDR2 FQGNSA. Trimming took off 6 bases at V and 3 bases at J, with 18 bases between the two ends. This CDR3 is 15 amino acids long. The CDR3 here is CASSFSGARVYEQYF. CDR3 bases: TGTGCCAGCAGTTTCTCGGGGGCGCGAGTCTACGAGCAGTACTTC.

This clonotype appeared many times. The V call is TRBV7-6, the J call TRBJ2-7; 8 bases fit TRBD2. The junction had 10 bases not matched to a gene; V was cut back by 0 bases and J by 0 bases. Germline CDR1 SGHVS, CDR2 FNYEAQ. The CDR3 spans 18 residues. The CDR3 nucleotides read TGTGCCAGCAGCTTAGCCGCGGGGGGTAGCGGAGTCTCCTACGAGCAGTACTTC. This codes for CASSLAAGGSGVSYEQYF.

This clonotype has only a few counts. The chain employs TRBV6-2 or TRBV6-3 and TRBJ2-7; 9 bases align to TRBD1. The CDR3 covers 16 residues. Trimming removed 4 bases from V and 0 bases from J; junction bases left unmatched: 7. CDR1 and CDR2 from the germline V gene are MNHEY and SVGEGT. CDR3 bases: TGTGCCAGCAGTTCTCGTCGGGACAGGGCCTCCTACGAGCAGTACTTC. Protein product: CASSSRRDRASYEQYF.

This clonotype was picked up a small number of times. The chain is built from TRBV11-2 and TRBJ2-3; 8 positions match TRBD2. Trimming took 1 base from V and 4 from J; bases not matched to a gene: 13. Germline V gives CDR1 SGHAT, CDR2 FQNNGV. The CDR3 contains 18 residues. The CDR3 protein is CASSLGPGLGSQADTQYF. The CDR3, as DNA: TGTGCCAGCAGCTTAGGCCCGGGACTAGGGTCCCAAGCAGATACGCAGTATTTT.

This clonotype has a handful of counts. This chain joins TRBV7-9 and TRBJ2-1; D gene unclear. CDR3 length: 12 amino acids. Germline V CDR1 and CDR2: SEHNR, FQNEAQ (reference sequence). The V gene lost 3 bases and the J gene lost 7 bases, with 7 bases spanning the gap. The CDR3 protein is CASSLSQNEQFF. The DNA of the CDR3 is TGTGCCAGCAGCTTGTCACAGAATGAGCAGTTCTTC.

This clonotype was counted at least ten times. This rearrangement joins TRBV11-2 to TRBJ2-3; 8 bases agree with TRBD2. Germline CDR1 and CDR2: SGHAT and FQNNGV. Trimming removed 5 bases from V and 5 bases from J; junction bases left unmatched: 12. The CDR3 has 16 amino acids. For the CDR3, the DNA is TGTGCCAGCAGCCAACCCCACGGACTAGCTTTAGATACGCAGTATTTT. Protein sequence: CASSQPHGLALDTQYF.

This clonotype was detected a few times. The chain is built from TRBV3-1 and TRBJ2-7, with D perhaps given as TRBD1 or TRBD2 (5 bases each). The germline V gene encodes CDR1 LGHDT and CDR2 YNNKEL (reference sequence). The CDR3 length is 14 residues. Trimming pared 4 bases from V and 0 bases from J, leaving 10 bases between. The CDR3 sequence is CASSRMGTSYEQYF. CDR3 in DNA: TGTGCCAGCAGCCGGATGGGGACCTCCTACGAGCAGTACTTC.

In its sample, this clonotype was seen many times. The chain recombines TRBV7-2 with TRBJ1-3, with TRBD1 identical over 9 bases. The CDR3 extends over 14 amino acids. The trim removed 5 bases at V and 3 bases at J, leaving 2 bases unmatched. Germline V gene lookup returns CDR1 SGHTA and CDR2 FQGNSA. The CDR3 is CASSTTGGGNTIYF. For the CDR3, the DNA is TGTGCCAGCAGCACGACAGGGGGTGGAAACACCATATATTTT.

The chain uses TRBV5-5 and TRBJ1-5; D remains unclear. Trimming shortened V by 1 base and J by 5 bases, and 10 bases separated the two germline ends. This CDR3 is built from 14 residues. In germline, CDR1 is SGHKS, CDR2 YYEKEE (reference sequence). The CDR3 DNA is TGTGCCAGCAGCTTGCGGCAGAACTATCAGCCCCAGCATTTT. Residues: CASSLRQNYQPQHF.

The CDR3 nucleotides are TGCAGTGTTCTCATGGGACTCCTGGACAAAAACATTCAGTACTTC. Amino acids: CSVLMGLLDKNIQYF. This chain joins TRBV20-1 and TRBJ2-4, with a possible D match to TRBD2 (6 bases). Germline CDR1 reads DFQATT; CDR2 reads SNEGSKA (reference sequence). The CDR3 has 15 amino acids. The V end was cut by 7 bases, the J end by 3 bases, with 19 bases between.

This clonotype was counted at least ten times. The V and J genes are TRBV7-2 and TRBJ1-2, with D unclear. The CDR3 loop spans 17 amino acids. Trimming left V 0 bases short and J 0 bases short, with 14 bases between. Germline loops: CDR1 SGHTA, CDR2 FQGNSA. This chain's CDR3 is CASSLAPTARANYGYTF. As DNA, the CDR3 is TGTGCCAGCAGCTTAGCGCCAACAGCGAGGGCTAACTATGGCTACACCTTC.

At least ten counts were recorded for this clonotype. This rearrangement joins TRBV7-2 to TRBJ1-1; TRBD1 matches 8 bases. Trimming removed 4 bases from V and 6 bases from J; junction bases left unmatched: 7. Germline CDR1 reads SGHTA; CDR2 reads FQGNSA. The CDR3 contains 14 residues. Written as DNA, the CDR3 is TGTGCCAGCAGCTCCGGACAGGGTATCGCTGAAGCTTTCTTT. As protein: CASSSGQGIAEAFF.

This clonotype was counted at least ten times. CDR3 in amino acids: CASSQGGASILNTEAFF. The CDR3 DNA is TGCGCCAGCAGTCAGGGGGGGGCTTCGATCTTGAACACTGAAGCTTTCTTT. The V and J genes are TRBV23-1 and TRBJ1-1; D perhaps matches TRBD1 (6 bases). TRBV23-1 has ORF status, its function being uncertain. The CDR3 extends over 17 amino acids. The V end lost 3 bases, the J end lost 0 bases, and 17 bases lay between the germline ends.

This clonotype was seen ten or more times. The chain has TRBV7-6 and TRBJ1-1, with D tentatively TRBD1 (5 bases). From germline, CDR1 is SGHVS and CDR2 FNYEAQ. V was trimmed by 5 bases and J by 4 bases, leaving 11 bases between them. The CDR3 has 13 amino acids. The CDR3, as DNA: TGTGCCAGCAGCGAGGACATCTCCACTGAAGCTTTCTTT. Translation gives CASSEDISTEAFF.

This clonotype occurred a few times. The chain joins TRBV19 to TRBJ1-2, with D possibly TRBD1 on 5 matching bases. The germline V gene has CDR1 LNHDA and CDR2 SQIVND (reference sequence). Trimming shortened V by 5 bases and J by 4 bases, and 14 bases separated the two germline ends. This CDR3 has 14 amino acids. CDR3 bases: TGTGCCAGTAGTGCTCCTCTGGGACTCTATGGCTACACCTTC. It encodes CASSAPLGLYGYTF.

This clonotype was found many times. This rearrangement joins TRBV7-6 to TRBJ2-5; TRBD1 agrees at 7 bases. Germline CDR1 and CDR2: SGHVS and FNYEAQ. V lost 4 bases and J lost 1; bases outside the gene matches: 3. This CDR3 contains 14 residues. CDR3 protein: CASSSNRGQETQYF. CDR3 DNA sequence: TGTGCCAGCAGCTCAAACAGGGGCCAAGAGACCCAGTACTTC.

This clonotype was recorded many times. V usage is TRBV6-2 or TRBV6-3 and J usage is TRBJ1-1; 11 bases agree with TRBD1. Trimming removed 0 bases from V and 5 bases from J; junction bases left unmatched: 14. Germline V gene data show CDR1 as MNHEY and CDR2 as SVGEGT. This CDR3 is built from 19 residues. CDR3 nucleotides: TGTGCCAGCAGTTACTCGATCGGACAGGGGGCAGTCTTTCGGACTGAAGCTTTCTTT. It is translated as CASSYSIGQGAVFRTEAFF.

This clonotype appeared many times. The CDR3 nucleotides are TGTGCCAGCAGTACTAGCGGGGGGAGCACAGATACGCAGTATTTT. This gives the protein CASSTSGGSTDTQYF. The chain uses TRBV27 and TRBJ2-3, with 12 bases that match TRBD2. The CDR3 contains 15 residues. V lost 5 bases to trimming and J lost 0 bases; unmatched junction nucleotides: 0. Looked up from germline, CDR1 is MNHEY and CDR2 is SMNVEV (reference sequence).

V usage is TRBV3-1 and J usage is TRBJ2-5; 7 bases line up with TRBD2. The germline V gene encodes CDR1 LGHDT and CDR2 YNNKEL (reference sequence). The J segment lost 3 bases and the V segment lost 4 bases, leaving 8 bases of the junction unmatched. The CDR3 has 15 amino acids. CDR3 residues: CASSPRTSVEETQYF. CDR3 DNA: TGTGCCAGCAGCCCCAGAACTAGCGTAGAAGAGACCCAGTACTTC.

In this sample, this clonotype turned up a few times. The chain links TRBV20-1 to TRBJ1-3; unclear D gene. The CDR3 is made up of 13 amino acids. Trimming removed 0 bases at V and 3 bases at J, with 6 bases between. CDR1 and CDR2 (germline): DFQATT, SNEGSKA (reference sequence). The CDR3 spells CSARDFGGNTIYF. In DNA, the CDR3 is TGCAGTGCTAGAGACTTCGGTGGAAACACCATATATTTT.

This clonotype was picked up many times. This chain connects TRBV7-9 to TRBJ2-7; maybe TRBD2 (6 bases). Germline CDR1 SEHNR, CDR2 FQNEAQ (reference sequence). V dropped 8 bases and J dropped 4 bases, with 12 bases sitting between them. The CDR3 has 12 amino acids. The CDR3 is CASGDGGYEQYF. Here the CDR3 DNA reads TGTGCCAGCGGAGATGGGGGGTACGAGCAGTACTTC.

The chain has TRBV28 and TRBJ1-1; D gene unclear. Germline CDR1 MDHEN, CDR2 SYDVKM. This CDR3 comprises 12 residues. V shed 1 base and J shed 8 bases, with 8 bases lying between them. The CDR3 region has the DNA TGTGCCAGCAGTTTATCCGGTTGGGAAGCTTTCTTT. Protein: CASSLSGWEAFF.

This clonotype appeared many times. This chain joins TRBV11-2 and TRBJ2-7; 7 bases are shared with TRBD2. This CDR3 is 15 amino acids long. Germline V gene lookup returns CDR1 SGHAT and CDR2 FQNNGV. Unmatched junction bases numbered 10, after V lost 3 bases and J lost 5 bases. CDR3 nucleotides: TGTGCCAGCAGCTTCGTCGGCGGGAGTATACACGAGCAGTACTTC. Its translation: CASSFVGGSIHEQYF. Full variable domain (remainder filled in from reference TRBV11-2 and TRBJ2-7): EAGVAQSPRYKIIEKRQSVAFWCNPISGHATLYWYQQILGQGPKLLIQFQNNGVVDDSQLPKDRFSAERLKGVDSTLKIQPAKLEDSAVYLCASSFVGGSIHEQYFGPGTRLTVT.

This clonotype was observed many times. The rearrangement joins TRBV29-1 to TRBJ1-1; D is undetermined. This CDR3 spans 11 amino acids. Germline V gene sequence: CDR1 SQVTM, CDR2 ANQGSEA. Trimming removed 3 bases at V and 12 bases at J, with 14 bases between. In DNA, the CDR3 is TGCAGCGTTGACCCCGGGATGGGAACTTTCTTT. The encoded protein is CSVDPGMGTFF.